These 5 T cell receptor beta chains were sequenced from one sample in a study of T cell responses to AZD1222 COVID-19 vaccine (dated by TCRdb to about 2021). The time point label of this sample denotes: baseline before first vaccination. Library prep was done by the immunoSEQ multiplex PCR assay. In its TCRdb copy, this immuneACCESS table keeps in-frame sequences only and misses some clones. Where compared with another copy, unresolved V genes explain less than half of these, and the others have no known cause. This sample gives more than 140,000 clones in total; roughly 90% of them show up just once. The ten largest clones take up under 3.5% of the sample. The specimen was peripheral blood, collected on day 0 of AZD1222 vaccination. The receptors were gathered from an adult in good health.

The V call is TRBV3-1 (or the pseudogene TRBV3-2), the J call TRBJ2-1; D is uncertain. V was pared by 4 bases and J by 8 bases, with 18 bases between. CDR1 LGHDT and CDR2 YNNKEL come from the germline V gene (reference sequence). The CDR3 spans 15 residues. Here the CDR3 reads CASSPYNSLRDEQFF. The CDR3 coding sequence is TGTGCCAGCAGCCCCTACAACTCCCTGAGAGATGAGCAGTTCTTC.

The rearrangement links TRBV5-5 to TRBJ2-1, with D possibly matching TRBD2 (5 bases). Trimming pared 0 bases from V and 9 bases from J, leaving 10 bases between. This CDR3 is 13 amino acids long. The germline V gene has CDR1 SGHKS and CDR2 YYEKEE (reference sequence). The DNA of the CDR3 is TGTGCCAGCAGCTTGGGACCGGCGGGTGAGCAGTTCTTC. It encodes CASSLGPAGEQFF.

The gene calls are TRBV2 and TRBJ1-1; 7 bases line up with TRBD1. The CDR3 extends over 14 amino acids. Germline V gene lookup returns CDR1 SNHLY and CDR2 FYNNEI. Germline trimming cut 7 bases from V and 0 bases from J; bases unmatched to any gene: 5. The CDR3 nucleotides are TGTGCCAGCAAGGCGGGACAGATGAACACTGAAGCTTTCTTT. It is translated as CASKAGQMNTEAFF.

This chain joins TRBV6-5 and TRBJ1-1; a possible D gene is TRBD1 (5 bases). The CDR3 is made up of 13 amino acids. The V end was cut by 6 bases, the J end by 8 bases, with 16 bases between. The V gene's germline CDR1 is MNHEY and CDR2 SVGAGI. The CDR3 DNA is TGTGCCAGCAGCCTACTCGGGACCCGGGAAGCTTTCTTT. Its translation: CASSLLGTREAFF.

The chain is built from TRBV4-3 and TRBJ1-5, with unresolved D. The V gene's germline CDR1 is LGHNA and CDR2 YSLEER. The CDR3 sequence is 16 residues long. Between the trimmed V and J ends, which lost 0 bases and 7 bases, there was a span of 16 bases. This CDR3 reads CASSQDPQPFKQPQHF. In nucleotides, the CDR3 is TGCGCCAGCAGCCAAGATCCCCAGCCTTTTAAACAGCCCCAGCATTTT.